This is a list of T cell receptor beta chains from one sample in a study of low-dose radiotherapy and immunotherapy resistance in tumors. TCRdb reprocessed the reads with MiXCR, giving one entry per CDR3 protein. Found here are tens of thousands of distinct CDR3 sequences, about 30% of them singletons; the top ten hold 6.6%. The sample consisted of PBMCs, taken before treatment. These receptor sequences come from a male donor with rectosigmoid adenocarcinoma. The CDR3 runs from the conserved cysteine through the conserved F or W. D genes are given only for firm matches. Only part of the rows carry a size: once, few, many, or a class if the clone is expanded.

cdr3_nt cdr3_aa j_call d_call clone_size v_call
TGTGCCAGCAGCGCAACCTCTAGCGGTACGCAGTATTTT CASSATSSGTQYF TRBJ2-3 TRBD2 medium-sized TRBV7-2
TGTGCCAGCAGTGACACAGGGTCCAGGACGCCCCTCCACTTT CASSDTGSRTPLHF TRBJ1-6 NA many TRBV25-1
TGTGCCAGCAGTTACAGGGTCAGCTCCTATAATTCACCCCTCCACTTT CASSYRVSSYNSPLHF TRBJ1-6 NA many TRBV6-2/TRBV6-3
TGTGCCAGCAGTGTAGGGACTAGCGGGAGCCCCTACAATGAGCAGTTCTTC CASSVGTSGSPYNEQFF TRBJ2-1 TRBD2 NA TRBV28
TGTGCCAGTAGTATAGAGTCGTACTCCTACGAGCAGTACTTC CASSIESYSYEQYF TRBJ2-7 NA many TRBV19
TGTGCCAGCAGCCCGGACAGGGCCTCCTACAATGAGCAGTTCTTC CASSPDRASYNEQFF TRBJ2-1 TRBD1 many TRBV7-2
TGCGCCAGCAGCCAGAGGACAGTACTCCGCTCGGAGGGATACGAGCAGTACTTC CASSQRTVLRSEGYEQYF TRBJ2-7 NA many TRBV4-3
TGTGCCAGCAGTGAATTAAGGACAGGGGGCGGCGAGCAGTTCTTC CASSELRTGGGEQFF TRBJ2-1 TRBD1 NA TRBV25-1
TGTGCCAGCAGCAGCCCGGGACGCGGCTATGGCTACACCTTC CASSSPGRGYGYTF TRBJ1-2 NA many TRBV6-5
TGCAGCGTTAAGGTTGTAGATACGCAGTATTTT CSVKVVDTQYF TRBJ2-3 NA many TRBV29-1
TGTGCCAGCAGCGAACTAGCGGGAGCCTACAATGAGCAGTTCTTC CASSELAGAYNEQFF TRBJ2-1 TRBD2 many TRBV2
TGTGCCAGCAGCCCTCGGCCCGGGGCGTCTGGCACCGGGGAGCTGTTTTTT CASSPRPGASGTGELFF TRBJ2-2 NA many TRBV7-2
TGTGCCAGCAGTAACCCGGGACAGGCTCTATCTTACGAGCAGTACTTC CASSNPGQALSYEQYF TRBJ2-7 TRBD1 many TRBV12-3/TRBV12-4
TGTGCCAGCAGCTTAGTACTAAGGGGACACAATGAGCAGTTCTTC CASSLVLRGHNEQFF TRBJ2-1 NA NA TRBV7-2
TGTGCCAGCAGCTCCTTTGAGAGAGATACGCAGTATTTT CASSSFERDTQYF TRBJ2-3 NA many TRBV7-2
TGTGCCAGCAGCCGACAGGGGGCCCTTCAAGAGACCCAGTACTTC CASSRQGALQETQYF TRBJ2-5 TRBD1 many TRBV7-6
TGTGCCAGCAGCCCATCCCAAGTGGAGGGAAATTCACCCCTCCACTTT CASSPSQVEGNSPLHF TRBJ1-6 NA many TRBV28
TGCGCCAGCAGCGTACTGGAGCAGGCCGGTGAGCAGTTCTTC CASSVLEQAGEQFF TRBJ2-1 NA few TRBV5-1
TGCGCCAGCAGCCAAGAAACCCTAGCCGGGGGCGTCCAAGAGACCCAGTACTTC CASSQETLAGGVQETQYF TRBJ2-5 NA many TRBV4-3
TGTGCCAGCAGTGGGCCAGGGGGCCGGTACGAGCAGTACTTC CASSGPGGRYEQYF TRBJ2-7 TRBD1 many TRBV25-1
TGCAGTGCTAGATTGGGGGAGACCCAGTACTTC CSARLGETQYF TRBJ2-5 NA few TRBV20-1
TGTGCCAGCAGTGGGACAGGGGGGGGGAACACTGAAGCTTTCTTT CASSGTGGGNTEAFF TRBJ1-1 TRBD1 many TRBV2
TGTGCCAGCAGCAAGACAGGGGGCGGTGAAAAACTGTTTTTT CASSKTGGGEKLFF TRBJ1-4 TRBD1 many TRBV28
TGTGCCAGCAGCGTAGGGACTAGCGGGAAGTTCTTC CASSVGTSGKFF TRBJ2-1 TRBD2 many TRBV7-4
TGCAGCGTTCCGCGACCGGGGGAGACCCAGTACTTC CSVPRPGETQYF TRBJ2-5 NA once TRBV29-1
TGTGCCAGCTCACCCCCCCAGGACTTCCTCGGCAATGAGCAGTTCTTC CASSPPQDFLGNEQFF TRBJ2-1 NA NA TRBV18
TGCAGTGCCACGGCCGGGACGGTTAATTCACCCCTCCACTTT CSATAGTVNSPLHF TRBJ1-6 NA NA TRBV20-1
TGTGCCAGCAGCTTAGCGAACCAGGCCCAGCATTTT CASSLANQAQHF TRBJ1-5 NA many TRBV7-6
TGTGCCAGCAGCTACGAGGCAGGGGTGTATGATGGCTACACCTTC CASSYEAGVYDGYTF TRBJ1-2 NA many TRBV6-5
TGTGCCAGCAGCTTAGCAGATAACTATGGCTACACCTTC CASSLADNYGYTF TRBJ1-2 NA many TRBV7-9
TGTGCCAGCTCACCGCGACAGGGAAACTCGTACGAGCAGTACTTC CASSPRQGNSYEQYF TRBJ2-7 TRBD1 many TRBV18